Detailed here is one T cell receptor beta chain. These data belong to a study of blood T cell repertoires in COVID-19. Across the whole study: Both acute and convalescent COVID-19 samples were obtained from the United States, Italy and Spain. Sources were T cells, B-cell-depleted T cells, or PBMCs; the material itself was cDNA or gDNA.

Per the germline V gene, CDR1 is SGHRS and CDR2 is YFSETQ. CDR3 length: 17 residues. V shed 3 bases, J shed 4 bases, and the junction held 11 bases outside the gene matches. In the original analysis: Reference gene primer amplification gave nucleated cell count estimates. Libraries were prepared by immunoSEQ multiplex PCR; TCRdb keeps only in-frame clonotypes and omits some of them. Clone size and the V and J calls come from that table; the DNA yielded D and trimming. The sample has about 190,000 clones; 70% to 90% are singletons. This TCR derives from a human donor in a cohort sampled during active COVID-19. This chain connects TRBV5-1 to TRBJ2-2, with 8 bases that match TRBD2. Sequencing was carried out using peripheral blood. DNA of the CDR3: TGCGCCAGCAGCTATTGGCATGGCGGGGGGAGCACCGGGGAGCTGTTTTTT. It translates to CASSYWHGGGSTGELFF.